The sample holds many counts of the clone carrying this T cell receptor beta chain. The antigen is undetermined. The sample comes from a study of early T cells in non-severe SARS-CoV-2 infection. Study-wide context: Whole-blood bulk RNA, unsorted, was sequenced, and chains were unpaired. Points from the study as a whole: Matching with VDJdb favored anti-spike CD8 responses (missing private and CD4 specificities).

Losses at the gene ends were 2 bases for V and 0 bases for J; bases not matched to a gene: 7. Per germline, CDR1 DFQATT and CDR2 SNEGSKA (reference sequence). The length of the CDR3 is 16 residues. Individual cDNA molecules were tagged with unique molecular identifiers. Each CDR3 protein is one row after TCRdb ran MiXCR on the 5' RACE reads. Among about 48,000 distinct CDR3 sequences listed, approximately 7.5% were seen once. Sequencing input: whole blood. The rearrangement uses TRBV20-1 and TRBJ1-2, with 9 bases lining up with TRBD1. This receptor was taken from an adult who was a healthcare worker with PCR-confirmed SARS-CoV-2 infection or an uninfected control (not recorded which). The CDR3 nucleotides read TGCAGTGCTAGACCCGGGACAGGGACCCCTAACTATGGCTACACCTTC. Its protein is CSARPGTGTPNYGYTF.